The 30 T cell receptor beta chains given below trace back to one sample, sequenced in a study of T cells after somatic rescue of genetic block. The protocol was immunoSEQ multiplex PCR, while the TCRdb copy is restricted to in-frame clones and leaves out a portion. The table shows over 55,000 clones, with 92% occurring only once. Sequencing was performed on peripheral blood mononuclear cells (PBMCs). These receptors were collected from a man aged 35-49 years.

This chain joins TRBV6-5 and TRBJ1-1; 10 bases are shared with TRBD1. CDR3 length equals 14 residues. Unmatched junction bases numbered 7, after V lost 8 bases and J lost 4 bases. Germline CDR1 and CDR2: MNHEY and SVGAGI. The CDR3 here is CASASDRGITEAFF. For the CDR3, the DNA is TGTGCCAGCGCATCGGACAGGGGGATCACTGAAGCTTTCTTT.

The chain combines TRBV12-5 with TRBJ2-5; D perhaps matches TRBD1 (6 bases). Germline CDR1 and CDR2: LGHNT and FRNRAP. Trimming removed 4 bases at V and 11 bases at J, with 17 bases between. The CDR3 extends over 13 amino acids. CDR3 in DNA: TGTGCTAGTGGTTCGGGGACACTGGGGGAGCAGTACTTC. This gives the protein CASGSGTLGEQYF. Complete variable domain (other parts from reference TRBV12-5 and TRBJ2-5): DARVTQTPRHKVTEMGQEVTMRCQPILGHNTVFWYRQTMMQGLELLAYFRNRAPLDDSGMPKDRFSAEMPDATLATLKIQPSEPRDSAVYFCASGSGTLGEQYFGPGTRLLVL.

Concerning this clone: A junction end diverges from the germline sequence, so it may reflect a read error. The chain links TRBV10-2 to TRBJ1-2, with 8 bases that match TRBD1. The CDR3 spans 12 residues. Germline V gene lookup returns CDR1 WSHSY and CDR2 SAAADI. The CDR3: CASSVTGDDFYF. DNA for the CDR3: TGCGCCAGCAGCGTGACAGGGGACGATTTTTACTTC.

CDR3 nucleotides: TGTGCCAGCAGCTTAGAGGCGACGGTGAACACTGAAGCTTTCTTT. This sequence encodes CASSLEATVNTEAFF. The J gene is TRBJ1-1, the V gene TRBV7-2; no clear D gene. Germline V CDR1 and CDR2: SGHTA, FQGNSA. Trimming left V 1 base short and J 0 bases short, with 9 bases between. The CDR3 spans 15 residues. Full variable domain (outside the CDR3, taken from reference TRBV7-2 and TRBJ1-1): GAGVSQSPSNKVTEKGKDVELRCDPISGHTALYWYRQSLGQGLEFLIYFQGNSAPDKSGLPSDRFSAERTGGSVSTLTIQRTQQEDSAVYLCASSLEATVNTEAFFGQGTRLTVV.

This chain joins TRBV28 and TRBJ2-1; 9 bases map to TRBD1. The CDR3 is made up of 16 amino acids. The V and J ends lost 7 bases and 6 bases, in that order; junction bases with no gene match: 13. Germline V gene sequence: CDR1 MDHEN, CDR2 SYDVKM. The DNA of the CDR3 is TGTGCCAGCACGCCCACCTCCGGGACAGGGTTCAATGAGCAGTTCTTC. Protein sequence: CASTPTSGTGFNEQFF.

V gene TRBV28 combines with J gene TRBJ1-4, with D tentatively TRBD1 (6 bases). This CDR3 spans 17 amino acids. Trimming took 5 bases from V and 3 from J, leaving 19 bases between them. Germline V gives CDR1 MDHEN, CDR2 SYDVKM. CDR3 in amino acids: CASSVGGLWRANEKLFF. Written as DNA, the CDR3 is TGTGCCAGCAGTGTTGGGGGCCTATGGCGGGCTAATGAAAAACTGTTTTTT. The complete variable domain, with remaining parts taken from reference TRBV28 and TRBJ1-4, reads DVKVTQSSRYLVKRTGEKVFLECVQDMDHENMFWYRQDPGLGLRLIYFSYDVKMKEKGDIPEGYSVSREKKERFSLILESASTNQTSMYLCASSVGGLWRANEKLFFGSGTQLSVL.

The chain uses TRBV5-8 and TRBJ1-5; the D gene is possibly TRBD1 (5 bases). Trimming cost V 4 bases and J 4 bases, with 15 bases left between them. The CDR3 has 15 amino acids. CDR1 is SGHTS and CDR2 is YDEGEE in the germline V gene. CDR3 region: CASSTWRGLNQPQHF. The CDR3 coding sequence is TGTGCCAGCAGCACCTGGCGGGGACTGAATCAGCCCCAGCATTTT.

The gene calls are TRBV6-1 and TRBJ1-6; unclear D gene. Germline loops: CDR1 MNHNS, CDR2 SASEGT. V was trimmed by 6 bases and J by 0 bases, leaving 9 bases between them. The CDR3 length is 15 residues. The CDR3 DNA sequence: TGTGCCAGCAGCGTAGGGAGCTCCTATAATTCACCCCTCCACTTT. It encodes CASSVGSSYNSPLHF.

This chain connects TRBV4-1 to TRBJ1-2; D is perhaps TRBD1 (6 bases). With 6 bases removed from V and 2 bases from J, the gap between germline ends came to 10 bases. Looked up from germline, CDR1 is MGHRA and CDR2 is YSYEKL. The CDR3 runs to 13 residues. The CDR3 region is CASRATGNYGYTF. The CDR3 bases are TGCGCCAGCAGGGCTACAGGGAACTATGGCTACACCTTC.

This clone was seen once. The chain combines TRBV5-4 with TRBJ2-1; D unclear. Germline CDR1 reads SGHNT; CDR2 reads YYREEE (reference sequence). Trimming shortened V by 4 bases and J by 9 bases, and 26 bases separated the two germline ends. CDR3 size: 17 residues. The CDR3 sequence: CASSPKVTSAGLGEQFF. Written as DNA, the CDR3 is TGTGCCAGCAGCCCCAAGGTGACATCCGCTGGGTTGGGTGAGCAGTTCTTC.

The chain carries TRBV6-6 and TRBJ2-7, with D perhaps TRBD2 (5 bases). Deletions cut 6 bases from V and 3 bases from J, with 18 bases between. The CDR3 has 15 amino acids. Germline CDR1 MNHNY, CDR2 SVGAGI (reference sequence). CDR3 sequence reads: CASRGRNSAHYEQYF. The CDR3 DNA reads TGTGCCAGCAGAGGACGGAATAGCGCCCACTACGAGCAGTACTTC.

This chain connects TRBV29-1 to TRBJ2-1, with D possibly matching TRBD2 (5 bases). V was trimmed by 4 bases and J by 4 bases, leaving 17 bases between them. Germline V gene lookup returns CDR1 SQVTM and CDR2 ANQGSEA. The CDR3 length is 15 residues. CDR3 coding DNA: TGCAGCGTTGCGCTGGGAGCGGAGCGATACAATGAGCAGTTCTTC. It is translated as CSVALGAERYNEQFF.

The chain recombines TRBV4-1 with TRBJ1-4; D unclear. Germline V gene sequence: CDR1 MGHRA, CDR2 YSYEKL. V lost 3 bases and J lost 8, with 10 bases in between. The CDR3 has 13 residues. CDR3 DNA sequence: TGCGCCAGCAGCCAGGGCAGGAGGGAAAAACTGTTTTTT. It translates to CASSQGRREKLFF.

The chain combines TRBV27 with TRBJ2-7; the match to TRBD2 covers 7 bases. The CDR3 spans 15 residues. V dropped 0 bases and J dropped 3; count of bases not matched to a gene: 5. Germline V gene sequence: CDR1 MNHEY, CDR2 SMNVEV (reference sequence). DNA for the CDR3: TGTGCCAGCAGTTTATCTGCGGGAGAGGTCTACGAGCAGTACTTC. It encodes CASSLSAGEVYEQYF.

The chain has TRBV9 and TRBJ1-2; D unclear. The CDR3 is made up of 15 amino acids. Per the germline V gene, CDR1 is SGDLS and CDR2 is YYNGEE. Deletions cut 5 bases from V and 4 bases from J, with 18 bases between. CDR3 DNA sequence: TGTGCCAGCAGTGGCGTTCCAGGCGCCGGCTATGGCTACACCTTC. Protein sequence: CASSGVPGAGYGYTF.

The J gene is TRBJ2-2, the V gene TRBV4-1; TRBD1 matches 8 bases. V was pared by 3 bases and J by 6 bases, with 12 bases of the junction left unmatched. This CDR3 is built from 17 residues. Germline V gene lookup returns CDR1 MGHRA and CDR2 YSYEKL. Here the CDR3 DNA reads TGCGCCAGCAGCCAGGGACAGGCCAGGGGTATGGCCGGGGAGCTGTTTTTT. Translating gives CASSQGQARGMAGELFF.

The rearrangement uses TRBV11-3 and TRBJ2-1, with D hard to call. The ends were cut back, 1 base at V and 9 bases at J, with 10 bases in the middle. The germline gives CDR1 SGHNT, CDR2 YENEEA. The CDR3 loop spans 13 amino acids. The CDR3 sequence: CASSLGPWSEQFF. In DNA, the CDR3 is TGTGCCAGCAGCTTAGGCCCCTGGAGTGAGCAGTTCTTC.

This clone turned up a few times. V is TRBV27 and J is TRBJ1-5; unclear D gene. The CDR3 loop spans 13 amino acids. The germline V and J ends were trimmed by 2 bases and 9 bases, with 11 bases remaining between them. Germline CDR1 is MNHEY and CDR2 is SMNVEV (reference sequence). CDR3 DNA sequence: TGTGCCAGCAGTTTAAGTAGTAAACGGCCCCAGCATTTT. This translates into CASSLSSKRPQHF.

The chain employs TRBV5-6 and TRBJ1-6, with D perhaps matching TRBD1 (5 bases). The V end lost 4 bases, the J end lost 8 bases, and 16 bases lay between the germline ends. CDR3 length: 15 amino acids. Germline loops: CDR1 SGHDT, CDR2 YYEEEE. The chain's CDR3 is CASSPGVRADSPLHF. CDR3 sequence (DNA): TGTGCCAGCAGCCCTGGCGTCAGGGCTGATTCACCCCTCCACTTT.

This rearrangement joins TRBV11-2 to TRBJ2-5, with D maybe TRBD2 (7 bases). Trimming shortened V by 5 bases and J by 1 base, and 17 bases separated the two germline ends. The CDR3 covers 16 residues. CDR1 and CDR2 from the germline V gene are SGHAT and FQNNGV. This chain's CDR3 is CASSVTGGSPQETQYF. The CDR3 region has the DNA TGTGCCAGCAGCGTAACGGGGGGCTCGCCCCAAGAGACCCAGTACTTC. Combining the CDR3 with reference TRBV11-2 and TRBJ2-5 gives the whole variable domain EAGVAQSPRYKIIEKRQSVAFWCNPISGHATLYWYQQILGQGPKLLIQFQNNGVVDDSQLPKDRFSAERLKGVDSTLKIQPAKLEDSAVYLCASSVTGGSPQETQYFGPGTRLLVL.

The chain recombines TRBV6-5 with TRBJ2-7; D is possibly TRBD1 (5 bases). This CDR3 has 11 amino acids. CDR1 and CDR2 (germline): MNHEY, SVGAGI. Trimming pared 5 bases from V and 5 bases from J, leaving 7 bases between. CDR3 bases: TGTGCCAGCAGTGGGGCCCACGAGCAGTACTTC. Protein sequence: CASSGAHEQYF.

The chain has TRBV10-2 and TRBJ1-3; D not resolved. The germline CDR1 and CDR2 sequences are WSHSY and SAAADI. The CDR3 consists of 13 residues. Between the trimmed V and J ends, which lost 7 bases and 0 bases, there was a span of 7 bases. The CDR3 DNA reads TGCGCCAGCATTCCCTCCTCTGGAAACACCATATATTTT. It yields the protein CASIPSSGNTIYF.

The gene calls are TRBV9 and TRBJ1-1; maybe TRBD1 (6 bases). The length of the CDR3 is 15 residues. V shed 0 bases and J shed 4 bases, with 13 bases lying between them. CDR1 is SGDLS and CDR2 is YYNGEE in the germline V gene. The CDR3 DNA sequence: TGTGCCAGCAGCGTAGGGTCATCAGGGGCCACTGAAGCTTTCTTT. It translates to CASSVGSSGATEAFF.

The CDR3 protein is CASSWGRDGGLYTF. Written as DNA, the CDR3 is TGTGCCAGCAGCTGGGGCCGGGACGGGGGCCTCTACACCTTC. The chain carries TRBV5-8 and TRBJ1-2; D may be TRBD1 (6 bases). The CDR3 extends over 14 amino acids. The germline gives CDR1 SGHTS, CDR2 YDEGEE. V was trimmed by 3 bases and J by 10 bases, leaving 19 bases between them.

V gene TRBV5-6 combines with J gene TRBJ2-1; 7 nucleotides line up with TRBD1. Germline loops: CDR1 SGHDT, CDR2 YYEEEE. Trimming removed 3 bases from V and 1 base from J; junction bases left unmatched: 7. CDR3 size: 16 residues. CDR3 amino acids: CASSYRQGWSYNEQFF. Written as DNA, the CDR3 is TGTGCCAGCAGCTACAGACAGGGATGGTCCTACAATGAGCAGTTCTTC.

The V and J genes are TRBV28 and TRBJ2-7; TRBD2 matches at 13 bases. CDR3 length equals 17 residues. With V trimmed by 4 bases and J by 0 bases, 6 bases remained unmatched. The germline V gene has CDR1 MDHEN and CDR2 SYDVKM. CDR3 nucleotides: TGTGCCAGCAGTTCCCTGACTAGCGGGAGGAACTCCTACGAGCAGTACTTC. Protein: CASSSLTSGRNSYEQYF.

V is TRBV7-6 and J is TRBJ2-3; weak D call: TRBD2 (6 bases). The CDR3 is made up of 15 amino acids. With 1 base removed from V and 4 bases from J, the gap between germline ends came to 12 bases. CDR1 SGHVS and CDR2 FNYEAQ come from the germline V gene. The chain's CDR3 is CASSLGPGVSDTQYF. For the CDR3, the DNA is TGTGCCAGCAGCTTAGGGCCGGGGGTTTCAGATACGCAGTATTTT.

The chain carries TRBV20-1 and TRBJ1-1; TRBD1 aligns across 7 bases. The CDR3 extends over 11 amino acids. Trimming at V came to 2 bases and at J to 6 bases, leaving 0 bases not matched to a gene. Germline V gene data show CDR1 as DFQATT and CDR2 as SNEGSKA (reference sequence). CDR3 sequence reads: CSARQGAEAFF. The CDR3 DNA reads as TGCAGTGCTAGACAGGGGGCTGAAGCTTTCTTT.

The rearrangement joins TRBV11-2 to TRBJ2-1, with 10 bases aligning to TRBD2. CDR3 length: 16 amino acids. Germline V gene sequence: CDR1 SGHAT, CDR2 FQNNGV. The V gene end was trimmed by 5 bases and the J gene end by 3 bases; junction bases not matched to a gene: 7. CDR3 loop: CASSHYSGGRYNEQFF. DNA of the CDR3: TGTGCCAGCAGCCACTATAGCGGGGGGCGCTACAATGAGCAGTTCTTC.

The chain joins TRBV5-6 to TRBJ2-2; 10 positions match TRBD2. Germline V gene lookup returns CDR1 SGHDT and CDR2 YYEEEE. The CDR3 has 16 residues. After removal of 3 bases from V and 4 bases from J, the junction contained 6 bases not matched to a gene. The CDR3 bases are TGTGCCAGCAGCTCAAGACTAGCGGGTAGCACCGGGGAGCTGTTTTTT. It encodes CASSSRLAGSTGELFF.